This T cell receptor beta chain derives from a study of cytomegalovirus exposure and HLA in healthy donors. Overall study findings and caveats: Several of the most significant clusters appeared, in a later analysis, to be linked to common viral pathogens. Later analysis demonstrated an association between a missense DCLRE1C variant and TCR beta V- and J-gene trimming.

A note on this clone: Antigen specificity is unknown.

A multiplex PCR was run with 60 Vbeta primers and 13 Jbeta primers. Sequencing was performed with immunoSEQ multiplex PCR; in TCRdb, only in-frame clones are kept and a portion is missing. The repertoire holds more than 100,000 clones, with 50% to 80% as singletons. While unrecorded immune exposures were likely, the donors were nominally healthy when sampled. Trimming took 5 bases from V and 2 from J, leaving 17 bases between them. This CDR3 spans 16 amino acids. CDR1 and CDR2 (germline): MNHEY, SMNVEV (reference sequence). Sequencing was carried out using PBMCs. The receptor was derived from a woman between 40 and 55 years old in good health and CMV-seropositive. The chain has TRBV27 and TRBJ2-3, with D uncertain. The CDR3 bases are TGTGCCAGCAGTCCCCTCCGACATCGTTACACAGATACGCAGTATTTT. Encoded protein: CASSPLRHRYTDTQYF.